This entry is about one T cell receptor beta chain. Its antigen is currently unknown. Being one base from a much bigger clone, this may be a read error. A second about 6 to 12 cycle PCR used barcoded and J-beta primers. In TCRdb, the 5' RACE reads were re-called with MiXCR into one record per CDR3 protein. The sample holds hundreds of thousands of distinct CDR3 sequences, about 28% seen once. This sample was taken from a study of blood T cells in healthy people across ages. Findings of the study overall: Unsorted PBMCs ruled out conclusive naive versus antigen-experienced comparison.

Caucasian, healthy and from Russia, the donors were aged between 6 and 90. The extraction recovered at least 5 micrograms of total RNA per sample. The receptor comes from a woman of 80 years or more in good health. The sequencing sample was made of blood.

The CDR3 coding sequence is TGTGCCAGCAACCCTAGGACAGGGGACAATGAGCAGTACTTC. Translating gives CASNPRTGDNEQYF. The chain has TRBV12-3 or TRBV12-4 and TRBJ2-5; 9 bases fit TRBD1. The V segment lost 7 bases and the J segment 11 bases; nucleotides outside the gene matches: 14. This CDR3 is built from 14 residues.